This is a list of T cell receptor beta chains from one sample in a study of tumor and adjacent non-tumor tissue in lung cancer. TCRdb independently ran MiXCR on the multiplex PCR reads; one entry per CDR3 protein. The sample yields around 71,000 distinct CDR3 sequences, around 70% seen once. The source material was lung tumor tissue. The receptors were sampled from a woman between 40 and 55 years old with non-small cell lung cancer. Each CDR3 is given with its conserved first and last residue. Each record gives: J gene, V gene, D gene, clone size, CDR3 protein, CDR3 DNA. D genes are given only for firm matches. Clone sizes are given selectively: once, few, many, or a class where the clone is expanded.

j_gene: TRBJ2-7; v_gene: TRBV21-1; d_gene: NA; abundance: many; CDR3aa: CASSRPGTSGCRGYEQYF; CDR3nt: TGTGCCAGCAGCAGACCCGGGACTAGCGGGTGCCGTGGCTACGAGCAGTACTTC
j_gene: TRBJ2-7; v_gene: TRBV6-1; d_gene: TRBD1; abundance: NA; CDR3aa: CASSNGLGQGANEQYF; CDR3nt: TGTGCCAGCAGTAATGGGTTGGGACAGGGGGCGAATGAGCAGTACTTC
j_gene: TRBJ2-3; v_gene: TRBV28; d_gene: TRBD1; abundance: NA; CDR3aa: CASGPNRGPSTDTQYF; CDR3nt: TGTGCCAGCGGTCCGAATAGGGGGCCCAGCACAGATACGCAGTATTTT
j_gene: TRBJ2-1; v_gene: TRBV11-1; d_gene: NA; abundance: NA; CDR3aa: CASSLHKGWAQFF; CDR3nt: TGTGCCAGCAGCTTACACAAGGGATGGGCTCAATTCTTC
j_gene: TRBJ2-5; v_gene: TRBV11-2; d_gene: NA; abundance: few; CDR3aa: CASSLAGLRPQETQYF; CDR3nt: TGTGCCAGCAGCTTAGCTGGGCTGAGGCCCCAAGAGACCCAGTACTTC
j_gene: TRBJ1-2; v_gene: TRBV5-5; d_gene: NA; abundance: NA; CDR3aa: CASGLESGKAHGYTF; CDR3nt: TGTGCCAGCGGCTTGGAATCGGGGAAGGCCCACGGCTACACCTTC
j_gene: TRBJ2-4; v_gene: TRBV12-3/TRBV12-4; d_gene: NA; abundance: NA; CDR3aa: CAICVGAKNIQYF; CDR3nt: TGTGCCATCTGTGTGGGGGCCAAAAACATTCAGTACTTC
j_gene: TRBJ2-2; v_gene: TRBV11-3; d_gene: NA; abundance: NA; CDR3aa: CASSLADHGELFF; CDR3nt: TGTGCCAGCAGCTTAGCCGACCACGGGGAACTGTTCTTT
j_gene: TRBJ2-6; v_gene: TRBV5-6; d_gene: NA; abundance: NA; CDR3aa: CARMVKGSGANVLTF; CDR3nt: TGTGCAAGGATGGTTAAGGGTTCTGGGGCCAACGTCCTGACTTTC
j_gene: TRBJ2-1; v_gene: TRBV29-1; d_gene: NA; abundance: NA; CDR3aa: CSMGAGAHYNEQFF; CDR3nt: TGCAGCATGGGAGCAGGGGCTCACTACAATGAGCAGTTCTTC
j_gene: TRBJ2-7; v_gene: TRBV29-1; d_gene: TRBD2; abundance: NA; CDR3aa: CSVAGGLADSYERYF; CDR3nt: TGCAGCGTTGCCGGTGGACTAGCGGACTCCTACGAGCGGTACTTC
j_gene: TRBJ1-3; v_gene: TRBV6-6; d_gene: NA; abundance: NA; CDR3aa: CAINAHEESTIYF; CDR3nt: TGTGCCATCAATGCTCACGAGGAGAGTACCATATATTTC
j_gene: TRBJ2-1; v_gene: TRBV30; d_gene: NA; abundance: NA; CDR3aa: CAWSVLPSDNEQLF; CDR3nt: TGTGCCTGGAGTGTACTTCCGTCGGATAATGAGCAGTTATTC
j_gene: TRBJ2-1; v_gene: TRBV14; d_gene: NA; abundance: NA; CDR3aa: CANSIRTEGEQFF; CDR3nt: TGTGCCAACAGCATACGGACTGAGGGGGAGCAGTTCTTC
j_gene: TRBJ2-1; v_gene: TRBV10-3; d_gene: TRBD2; abundance: few; CDR3aa: CATGLAGLNEQFF; CDR3nt: TGTGCCACCGGACTAGCGGGACTCAATGAGCAGTTCTTC
j_gene: TRBJ2-5; v_gene: TRBV9; d_gene: NA; abundance: NA; CDR3aa: CASSVLTGWGETQYF; CDR3nt: TGTGCCAGCAGCGTATTGACAGGTTGGGGAGAGACCCAGTACTTC
j_gene: TRBJ2-7; v_gene: TRBV6-5; d_gene: TRBD2; abundance: many; CDR3aa: CASSLAGASYEQYF; CDR3nt: TGTGCCAGCAGTTTAGCGGGGGCCTCCTACGAGCAGTACTTC